One sample yielded the 28 T cell receptor beta chains listed below, sequenced in a study of molecular identifiers for immune sequencing clone quantification. TCRdb processed the PCR reads anew with MiXCR; each CDR3 protein has one entry. The sample contains about 640,000 distinct CDR3 sequences, 15% to 20% of which appear only once. The sequenced material came from naive CD8+ T cells from blood, with Jurkat cell RNA spiked in. The sample's subset: FACS-sorted CD8+CD4-CCR7+CD45RA+ naive T cells. These receptors were obtained from a human donor in good health. Some libraries in this study had Jurkat cell RNA spiked in.

This clonotype was seen repeatedly, ten times or more. CDR3 sequence (DNA): TGCGCCAGCAGCCAAGATGTCGGGTTAAGAGATACGCAGTATTTT. It specifies CASSQDVGLRDTQYF. This rearrangement joins TRBV4-3 to TRBJ2-3, with no clear D. CDR1 is LGHNA and CDR2 is YSLEER in the germline V gene. The CDR3 covers 15 residues. Trimming took 0 bases from V and 5 from J, leaving 12 bases between them.

In this sample, this clonotype turned up many times. This rearrangement joins TRBV4-2 to TRBJ2-7; TRBD1 is a possible D gene (5 bases). The V and J ends lost 3 bases and 5 bases respectively, with 11 bases between them. Germline CDR1 is LGHNA and CDR2 is YNFKEQ. The CDR3 has 13 amino acids. CDR3: CASSQVQGNEQYF. The CDR3 DNA sequence: TGTGCCAGCAGCCAGGTTCAGGGAAACGAGCAGTACTTC.

The chain uses TRBV9 and TRBJ1-1, with D possibly matching TRBD1 (6 bases). Germline CDR1 SGDLS, CDR2 YYNGEE. V lost 0 bases, J lost 6 bases, and 24 bases lay in between. The CDR3 totals 18 residues. The CDR3 bases are TGTGCCAGCAGCGTAGCTTACGGGGGGCCCCCTACCTACGCTGAAGCTTTCTTT. This sequence encodes CASSVAYGGPPTYAEAFF.

The sample holds a few counts of this clonotype. CDR3 region: CASSTLDRAGNTIYF. The CDR3, as DNA: TGTGCCAGCAGTACTCTAGACAGGGCAGGAAACACCATATATTTT. V gene TRBV2 combines with J gene TRBJ1-3, with TRBD1 matching over 7 bases. The J segment lost 4 bases and the V segment lost 5 bases, leaving 8 bases of the junction unmatched. Germline V gene sequence: CDR1 SNHLY, CDR2 FYNNEI. The CDR3 totals 15 residues.

The chain uses TRBV14 and TRBJ1-1; 7 nucleotides align to TRBD1. This CDR3 region has 16 residues. J gave up 3 bases and V 3 bases, and 10 bases lay outside the gene matches. Germline CDR1 and CDR2: SGHDN and FVKESK. The CDR3 DNA follows: TGTGCCAGCAGCCACCCTCCCAGGGGGTTGGACACTGAAGCTTTCTTT. Translating gives CASSHPPRGLDTEAFF.

This clonotype was seen a few times. One end of the junction does not line up with germline, which may come from a read error. V and J are TRBV2 and TRBJ2-7; D might be TRBD1 (6 bases). CDR1 is SNHLY and CDR2 is FYNNEI in the germline V gene. CDR3 size: 15 residues. CDR3 in amino acids: CASLGGRTYSYEQYF. CDR3 bases: TGTGCCAGTCTAGGGGGAAGGACTTATTCCTACGAGCAGTATTTC.

This clonotype was recorded many times. The chain carries TRBV25-1 and TRBJ2-7, with D unresolved. Germline lookup yields CDR1 MGHDK and CDR2 SYGVNS. Trimming pared 0 bases from V and 4 bases from J, leaving 4 bases between. The length of the CDR3 is 12 residues. CDR3 DNA sequence: TGTGCCAGCAGTGAATACGTGTACGAGCAGTACTTC. Protein sequence: CASSEYVYEQYF.

As to this clonotype: A much larger clone lies a single base off, so this may be a read error. The V gene is TRBV2, the J gene TRBJ2-2; TRBD2 might be the D (6 bases). Between the trimmed V and J ends, which lost 11 bases and 4 bases, there was a span of 20 bases. The length of the CDR3 is 15 residues. The germline V gene encodes CDR1 SNHLY and CDR2 FYNNEI. DNA for the CDR3: TGTGCCGGCGGAGGGAGTCGACGCTTCACCGGGGAGCTGTTTTTT. It codes for CAGGGSRRFTGELFF.

This chain uses TRBV7-9 with TRBJ2-3; possibly TRBD2 for D (6 bases). CDR3 length equals 13 residues. Germline CDR1 reads SEHNR; CDR2 reads FQNEAQ (reference sequence). V shed 8 bases and J shed 4 bases, with 13 bases lying between them. The CDR3 protein is CASLVSGADTQYF. CDR3 coding DNA: TGTGCCAGCTTGGTTTCGGGGGCAGATACGCAGTATTTT.

As regards this clonotype: A much larger clone lies one base from this, so it may be a read error. The rearrangement joins TRBV7-8 to TRBJ1-3; D not resolved. The germline CDR1 and CDR2 sequences are SGHVS and FQNEAQ. This CDR3 is built from 16 residues. V was pared by 2 bases and J by 2 bases, with 13 bases between. In DNA form, the CDR3 reads TGTGCCAGCAGCTTATTCTCCACCAGCCCTGGAAACACCATATATTTT. It encodes CASSLFSTSPGNTIYF.

The chain joins TRBV15 to TRBJ1-2; D is unresolved. Germline-derived CDR1 and CDR2 are LNHNV and YYDKDF (reference sequence). V shed 0 bases and J shed 0 bases, with 8 bases lying between them. The CDR3 covers 15 residues. The DNA of the CDR3 is TGTGCCACCAGCAGAGATATGTCCCCTAACTATGGCTACACCTTC. It yields the protein CATSRDMSPNYGYTF.

This clonotype showed up many times. The chain carries TRBV10-3 and TRBJ2-7; unclear D gene. Germline lookup yields CDR1 ENHRY and CDR2 SYGVKD. The CDR3 covers 14 residues. The germline V and J ends were trimmed by 4 bases and 0 bases, with 10 bases remaining between them. The CDR3 DNA is TGTGCCATCAGTGGGATCTTAGACTCCTACGAGCAGTACTTC. The encoded protein is CAISGILDSYEQYF.

This clonotype was seen at least ten times. The V and J genes are TRBV20-1 and TRBJ2-7, with 9 bases identical to TRBD2. In germline, CDR1 is DFQATT, CDR2 SNEGSKA (reference sequence). The V segment lost 8 bases and the J segment 1 base; nucleotides outside the gene matches: 21. This CDR3 spans 18 amino acids. DNA of the CDR3: TGCAGTCCTTACAACCTTTACTTAGCGGGAGAGACGTCCTACGAGCAGTACTTC. Its protein is CSPYNLYLAGETSYEQYF.

There are many counts of this clonotype. J is TRBJ2-2 and V is TRBV5-1; TRBD1 aligns across 12 bases. This CDR3 is 17 amino acids long. With V trimmed by 0 bases and J by 4 bases, 4 bases remained unmatched. Per germline, CDR1 SGHRS and CDR2 YFSETQ. In DNA form, the CDR3 reads TGCGCCAGCAGCTTGGAATGGGACAGGGGGCCCACCGGGGAGCTGTTTTTT. It is translated as CASSLEWDRGPTGELFF.

In regard to this clonotype: This may come from a read error, since a much larger clone is one base off. This chain joins TRBV5-6 and TRBJ2-3; 10 bases are shared with TRBD2. CDR1 and CDR2 from the germline V gene are SGHDT and YYEEEE. This CDR3 has 16 amino acids. The CDR3 bases are TGTGCCAGCAGCTTGGAGCTAGCGGGGGACACAGGTACGCAGTATTTT. This codes for CASSLELAGDTGTQYF.

This clonotype was counted many times. The chain joins TRBV6-2 or TRBV6-3 to TRBJ2-1; D unresolved. This CDR3 contains 12 residues. Trimming pared 4 bases from V and 8 bases from J, leaving 9 bases between. Germline V gene data show CDR1 as MNHEY and CDR2 as SVGEGT. This CDR3 is CASSLGRDEQFF. The CDR3 DNA follows: TGTGCCAGCAGTTTAGGTAGGGATGAGCAGTTCTTC.

On this clonotype itself: A single base separates this from a much larger clone, so it may be a read error. The chain uses TRBV27 and TRBJ2-1; D perhaps matches TRBD1 (5 bases). CDR1 and CDR2 from the germline V gene are MNHEY and SMNVEV (reference sequence). The CDR3 is 15 residues long. V lost 8 bases and J 3 bases, leaving 17 bases between the germline ends. The CDR3 here is CASGPGQGLYNEQFF. The DNA for the CDR3 is TGTGCCAGCGGGCCAGGGCAGGGTCTCTACAATGAGCAGTTCTTC.

The chain couples TRBV5-5 to TRBJ2-7, with D perhaps being TRBD1 or TRBD2 (5 bases each). CDR3 size: 15 residues. Germline V CDR1 and CDR2: SGHKS, YYEKEE (reference sequence). Trimming took 3 bases from V and 1 from J, leaving 14 bases between them. For the CDR3, the DNA is TGTGCCAGCAGCTCATCCGGGGCAGGGTCCTACGAGCAGTACTTC. It translates to CASSSSGAGSYEQYF.

This clonotype was counted ten times or more. The chain couples TRBV29-1 to TRBJ2-7; tentative D call: TRBD1 (5 bases). Trimming stripped 5 bases from V and 3 bases from J, with 11 bases between. The CDR3 runs 12 residues. Germline CDR1 reads SQVTM; CDR2 reads ANQGSEA. CDR3 sequence: CSVRDRLYEQYF. In nucleotides, the CDR3 is TGCAGCGTTAGAGACAGACTCTACGAGCAGTACTTC.

The table lists this clonotype with a few counts. A read error may be the cause here, since a much bigger clone is one base away. The chain employs TRBV7-2 and TRBJ2-7; 9 bases line up with TRBD2. Germline CDR1 SGHTA, CDR2 FQGNSA. With V trimmed by 8 bases and J by 6 bases, 17 bases remained unmatched. CDR3 length equals 16 residues. CDR3 region: CASGRDFTSGRCEQYF. The CDR3 DNA sequence: TGTGCCAGCGGGCGCGATTTTACGAGCGGGAGGTGCGAGCAGTACTTC. Full variable domain (outside the CDR3, taken from reference TRBV7-2 and TRBJ2-7): GAGVSQSPSNKVTEKGKDVELRCDPISGHTALYWYRQSLGQGLEFLIYFQGNSAPDKSGLPSDRFSAERTGGSVSTLTIQRTQQEDSAVYLCASGRDFTSGRCEQYFGPGTRLTVT.

For this clonotype: Since a much larger clone is just one base distant, this may be a read error. The conserved phenylalanine or tryptophan normally closing the CDR3 is absent here, so this likely arose from a read error. The chain couples TRBV27 to TRBJ1-6; TRBD1 might be the D (6 bases). V lost 3 bases, J lost 3 bases, and 9 bases lay in between. Germline loops: CDR1 MNHEY, CDR2 SMNVEV (reference sequence). The CDR3 is made up of 15 amino acids. The CDR3 is CASSLRGGYNSPLHS. The CDR3 DNA reads TGTGCCAGCAGTTTGAGGGGGGGCTATAATTCACCCCTCCACTCT.

About this clonotype itself: A much larger clone is a single base away; this may be a read error. The chain is built from TRBV4-2 and TRBJ1-4; 7 positions agree with TRBD1. This CDR3 is built from 14 residues. Germline V lookup: CDR1 LGHNA, CDR2 YNFKEQ. CDR3 protein: CASCQTGNNEKLVF. The DNA of the CDR3 is TGTGCCAGCTGCCAGACAGGGAATAATGAAAAACTGGTTTTT.

This clonotype has ten or more counts. The chain employs TRBV10-3 and TRBJ2-3; TRBD2 agrees at 7 bases. The CDR3 has 14 residues. J gave up 2 bases and V 8 bases, and 7 bases lay outside the gene matches. CDR1 and CDR2 (germline): ENHRY, SYGVKD. DNA for the CDR3: TGTGCCATCGGGGCGGGGGAGCTCACAGATACGCAGTATTTT. Its protein product is CAIGAGELTDTQYF.

V usage is TRBV6-2 or TRBV6-3 and J usage is TRBJ2-7; D is possibly TRBD1 (6 bases). Per germline, CDR1 MNHEY and CDR2 SVGEGT. The V gene lost 7 bases and the J gene lost 4 bases, with 17 bases spanning the gap. The CDR3 has 14 amino acids. The chain's CDR3 is CASTTGFGDYEQYF. CDR3 sequence (DNA): TGTGCCAGCACCACAGGGTTCGGGGATTACGAGCAGTACTTC.

This clonotype has ten or more counts. This sequence joins TRBV6-1 and TRBJ2-3; possibly TRBD1 for D (5 bases). The CDR3 is made up of 15 amino acids. V lost 1 base, J lost 2 bases, and 10 bases lay in between. Germline assignment: CDR1 MNHNS and CDR2 SASEGT. CDR3 DNA sequence: TGTGCCAGCAGTGAAGAGGTGGGGCTCACAGATACGCAGTATTTT. As protein: CASSEEVGLTDTQYF.

The chain carries TRBV7-6 and TRBJ2-1; D may be TRBD1 or TRBD2 (5 bases each). This CDR3 comprises 13 residues. CDR1 and CDR2 from the germline V gene are SGHVS and FNYEAQ. Trimming shortened V by 7 bases and J by 4 bases, and 11 bases separated the two germline ends. CDR3 in amino acids: CASTQDSYNEQFF. CDR3 in DNA: TGTGCCAGCACACAGGACTCATACAATGAGCAGTTCTTC. Drawing the rest from reference TRBV7-6 and TRBJ2-1, the complete variable domain is GAGVSQSPRYKVTKRGQDVALRCDPISGHVSLYWYRQALGQGPEFLTYFNYEAQQDKSGLPNDRFSAERPEGSISTLTIQRTEQRDSAMYRCASTQDSYNEQFFGPGTRLTVL.

The chain employs TRBV6-5 and TRBJ2-7; D gene unclear. The V and J ends lost 5 bases and 6 bases respectively, with 14 bases between them. Germline V CDR1 and CDR2: MNHEY, SVGAGI. This CDR3 has 13 residues. The CDR3 nucleotides are TGTGCCAGCAGTCCAACCCTGCCTGGCGAGCAGTACTTC. This encodes CASSPTLPGEQYF.

There are many counts of this clonotype. CDR3 protein: CASSLAAGRETEAFF. Written as DNA, the CDR3 is TGTGCCAGCAGTTTAGCGGCGGGGCGGGAAACTGAAGCTTTCTTT. The rearrangement links TRBV12-3 or TRBV12-4 to TRBJ1-1; TRBD1 is a possible D gene (5 bases). This CDR3 contains 15 residues. The V end lost 0 bases, the J end lost 5 bases, and 13 bases lay between the germline ends.